This is a list of T cell receptor beta chains from one sample in a study of T cells after yellow fever vaccination. TCRdb analysed the 5' RACE reads with MiXCR anew, one entry per CDR3 protein. Counted here are 45,000 to 60,000 distinct CDR3 sequences, approximately 6% occurring once; the ten biggest clones make up 25% to 40%. The sample here was PBMCs, either bulk or a sorted T-cell subset (CD4+, CD8+, memory, or dextramer-sorted; not recorded which), taken on the day of the yellow fever booster vaccination. These receptors came from a man aged 18 to 35 who received the YFV17D yellow fever vaccine. The CDR3 runs from the conserved cysteine through the conserved F or W. A D gene is named only where the DNA matches it firmly. Clone sizes are given selectively: once, few, many, or a class where the clone is expanded.

>few|TRBJ1-1|TRBD1|TRBV29-1
CSAGFRDSQDRAPFF
TGCAGCGCCGGATTCCGGGACAGCCAGGACCGGGCCCCTTTCTTT
>few|TRBJ2-1|.|TRBV15
CATSRSRTEVGQFF
TGTGCCACCAGCAGGAGTAGGACGGAAGTTGGGCAGTTCTTC
>many|TRBJ1-3|.|TRBV6-6
CATAAGNTIYF
TGTGCCACCGCAGCTGGAAACACCATATATTTT
>.|TRBJ2-3|TRBD1|TRBV12-3/TRBV12-4
CASSFGQGLGDTQYF
TGTGCCAGCAGTTTCGGACAGGGTCTGGGAGATACGCAGTATTTT
>many|TRBJ2-6|.|TRBV2
CASSDPRIQGTSGANVLTF
TGTGCCAGCAGTGACCCAAGAATCCAGGGTACTTCTGGGGCCAACGTCCTGACTTTC
>many|TRBJ1-1|TRBD1|TRBV5-6
CASSSHYRGQLNTEAFF
TGTGCCAGCAGCTCCCATTACAGGGGTCAACTGAACACTGAAGCTTTCTTT
>few|TRBJ1-1|.|TRBV2
CASSRDYVTEAFF
TGTGCCAGCAGTCGGGACTACGTCACTGAAGCTTTCTTT
>few|TRBJ2-7|TRBD2|TRBV4-3
CASSQSPFLADSYEQYF
TGCGCCAGCAGCCAAAGCCCTTTCCTAGCGGACTCCTACGAGCAGTACTTC
>many|TRBJ2-2|.|TRBV5-1
CASSPIGTVNTGELFF
TGCGCCAGCAGCCCAATAGGGACGGTGAACACCGGGGAGCTGTTTTTT
>.|TRBJ2-3|TRBD2|TRBV10-3
CAISEPGLADLTDTQYF
TGTGCCATCAGTGAGCCCGGGCTAGCGGACCTCACAGATACGCAGTATTTT
>once|TRBJ1-4|.|TRBV4-2
CASSQDRANRVKVFF
TGTGCCAGCAGCCAAGATCGGGCTAACAGAGTTAAAGTGTTTTTT
>few|TRBJ1-5|.|TRBV12-3/TRBV12-4
CASSLERSRNQPQHF
TGTGCCAGCAGTCTAGAAAGGAGCCGCAATCAGCCCCAGCATTTT
>many|TRBJ2-3|TRBD1|TRBV4-2
CASALTGQGTDTQYF
TGTGCCAGCGCCCTAACGGGACAGGGCACAGATACGCAGTATTTT
>many|TRBJ2-7|.|TRBV5-1
CASSLGPGMAYEQYF
TGCGCCAGCAGCTTGGGTCCAGGGATGGCCTACGAGCAGTACTTC
>many|TRBJ2-5|.|TRBV7-3
CASSFEGGREETQYF
TGTGCCAGCAGTTTCGAGGGCGGTAGGGAAGAGACCCAGTACTTC
>few|TRBJ1-6|.|TRBV18
CASSPGSPAPLHF
TGTGCCAGCTCACCGGGGTCCCCGGCACCCCTCCACTTT
>many|TRBJ2-5|TRBD2|TRBV6-5
CASTAGGWETQYF
TGTGCCAGCACCGCGGGGGGGTGGGAGACCCAGTACTTC
>few|TRBJ2-5|.|TRBV20-1
CSANKLLWGQETQYF
TGCAGTGCGAACAAGCTCCTCTGGGGACAAGAGACCCAGTACTTC
>many|TRBJ2-7|TRBD2|TRBV29-1
CSVSSAGGSGREQYF
TGCAGCGTTTCATCAGCGGGGGGCTCGGGGCGGGAGCAGTACTTC
>many|TRBJ1-1|.|TRBV4-3
CASSQGIAMNTEAFF
TGCGCCAGCAGCCAAGGTATAGCCATGAACACTGAAGCTTTCTTT
>few|TRBJ2-1|TRBD2|TRBV5-6
CASSLVLAGETEQFF
TGTGCCAGCAGCTTGGTACTAGCGGGGGAGACTGAGCAGTTCTTC
>many|TRBJ2-5|TRBD2|TRBV7-9
CASSFGTRWETQYF
TGTGCCAGCAGCTTCGGGACTAGATGGGAGACCCAGTACTTC
>many|TRBJ2-7|.|TRBV5-1
CASSLAEGDHEQYF
TGCGCCAGCAGCTTGGCCGAAGGGGACCACGAGCAGTACTTC
>many|TRBJ2-4|.|TRBV7-9
CASSLARTGGDKNIQYF
TGTGCCAGCAGCTTAGCGAGGACGGGCGGAGACAAAAACATTCAGTACTTC
>few|TRBJ2-1|.|TRBV14
CASSQDAGDNEQFF
TGTGCCAGCAGCCAAGATGCAGGAGACAATGAGCAGTTCTTC
>.|TRBJ1-5|TRBD1|TRBV19
CASSRPDRAVQGRQPQHF
TGTGCCAGTAGCAGACCGGACAGGGCCGTTCAGGGACGGCAGCCCCAGCATTTT
>many|TRBJ2-1|TRBD2|TRBV27
CASSLLAGGGWYNEQFF
TGTGCCAGCAGTTTGCTAGCGGGGGGCGGGTGGTACAATGAGCAGTTCTTC
>many|TRBJ2-5|.|TRBV5-1
CASSLREGETQYF
TGCGCCAGCAGCTTGAGAGAGGGGGAGACCCAGTACTTC
>many|TRBJ2-1|TRBD1|TRBV27
CASSLSSYRGSSYNEQFF
TGTGCCAGCAGTTTATCCTCCTACAGGGGTAGCTCCTACAATGAGCAGTTCTTC
>few|TRBJ2-7|.|TRBV7-8
CASSTGVLSYEQYF
TGTGCCAGCAGCACCGGGGTCCTCTCCTACGAGCAGTACTTC
>many|TRBJ2-7|TRBD1|TRBV5-1
CASSPGTGMGEYEQYF
TGCGCCAGCAGCCCCGGGACAGGGATGGGGGAGTACGAGCAGTACTTC
>many|TRBJ2-3|.|TRBV12-3/TRBV12-4
CASNILGGPEDTQYF
TGTGCCAGCAACATTTTGGGGGGGCCAGAAGATACGCAGTATTTT
>many|TRBJ1-2|TRBD1|TRBV6-1
CASSESGDRGGYGYTF
TGTGCCAGCAGTGAAAGCGGGGACAGGGGTGGCTATGGCTACACCTTC
>many|TRBJ2-1|.|TRBV4-3
CASSQDWSSSYNEQFF
TGCGCCAGCAGCCAAGATTGGAGCAGCTCCTACAATGAGCAGTTCTTC
>many|TRBJ2-1|TRBD1|TRBV28
CASSPTSWDSNEQFF
TGTGCCAGCAGTCCTACCTCCTGGGACAGCAATGAGCAGTTCTTC
>few|TRBJ2-5|.|TRBV11-1
CASSPGSQPRGQYF
TGTGCCAGCAGCCCCGGGTCCCAGCCGAGGGGCCAGTACTTC
>many|TRBJ2-3|.|TRBV7-9
CASSLQTTTDTQYF
TGTGCCAGCAGCTTGCAGACTACCACAGATACGCAGTATTTT
>many|TRBJ2-2|.|TRBV12-3/TRBV12-4
CAMPLDPGGTGELFF
TGTGCCATGCCGCTAGACCCAGGCGGCACCGGGGAGCTGTTTTTT
>many|TRBJ2-7|.|TRBV5-1
CASSLNRVSYEQYF
TGCGCCAGCAGCTTGAACAGGGTATCCTACGAGCAGTACTTC
>many|TRBJ1-6|TRBD1|TRBV7-2
CASSRTGRNSPLHF
TGTGCCAGCAGCAGGACAGGGAGAAATTCACCCCTCCACTTT
>.|TRBJ2-7|.|TRBV20-1
CSAGQGGSIYEQYF
TGCAGTGCAGGTCAGGGGGGGTCAATCTACGAGCAGTACTTC
>.|TRBJ2-7|.|TRBV5-4
CASSPRDRSSYEQYF
TGTGCCAGCAGCCCGCGGGACCGGAGCTCCTACGAGCAGTACTTC
>few|TRBJ2-3|TRBD2|TRBV7-2
CASKLAGSDTQYF
TGTGCCAGCAAACTAGCGGGGTCTGATACGCAGTATTTT
>many|TRBJ2-2|TRBD1|TRBV7-9
CASSSTRLGGSSSGELFF
TGTGCCAGCAGCTCTACAAGATTAGGGGGCTCGAGTAGCGGGGAGCTGTTTTTT
>many|TRBJ2-7|.|TRBV6-2/TRBV6-3
CASRDFPYEQYF
TGTGCCAGTCGGGACTTCCCCTACGAGCAGTACTTC